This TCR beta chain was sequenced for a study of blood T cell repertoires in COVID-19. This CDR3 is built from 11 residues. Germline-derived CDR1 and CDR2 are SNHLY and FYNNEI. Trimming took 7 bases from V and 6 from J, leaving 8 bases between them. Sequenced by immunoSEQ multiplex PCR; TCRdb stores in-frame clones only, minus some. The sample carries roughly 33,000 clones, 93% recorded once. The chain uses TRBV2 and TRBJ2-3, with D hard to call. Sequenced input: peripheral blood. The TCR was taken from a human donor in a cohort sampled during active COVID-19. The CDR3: CASKTEDTQYF. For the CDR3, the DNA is TGTGCCAGCAAAACAGAGGATACGCAGTATTTT.